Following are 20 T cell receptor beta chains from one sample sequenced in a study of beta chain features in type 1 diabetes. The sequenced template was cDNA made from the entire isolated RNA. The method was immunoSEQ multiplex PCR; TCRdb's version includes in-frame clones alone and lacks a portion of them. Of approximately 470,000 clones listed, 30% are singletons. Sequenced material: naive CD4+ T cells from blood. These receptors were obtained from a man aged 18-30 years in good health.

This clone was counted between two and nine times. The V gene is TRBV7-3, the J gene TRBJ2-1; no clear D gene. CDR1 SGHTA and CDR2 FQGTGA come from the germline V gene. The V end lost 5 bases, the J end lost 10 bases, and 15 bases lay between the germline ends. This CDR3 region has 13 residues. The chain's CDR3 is CASSPDGSGEQFF. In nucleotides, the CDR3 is TGTGCCAGCAGCCCCGACGGAAGTGGGGAGCAGTTCTTC.

The CDR3 DNA sequence: TGTGCCTGGAGTGTACCAAGCGGAGTTCAACTGTTTTTT. It specifies CAWSVPSGVQLFF. This chain links TRBV30 with TRBJ1-4, with D unresolved. The V end lost 0 bases, the J end lost 12 bases, and 14 bases lay between the germline ends. CDR3 length: 13 residues. The germline CDR1 and CDR2 sequences are GTSNPN and SVGIG (reference sequence).

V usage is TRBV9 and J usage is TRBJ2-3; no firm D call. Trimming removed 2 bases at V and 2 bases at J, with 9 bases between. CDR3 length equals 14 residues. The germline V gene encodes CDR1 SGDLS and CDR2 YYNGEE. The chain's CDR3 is CASSVERNTDTQYF. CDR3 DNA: TGTGCCAGCAGCGTCGAGAGGAACACAGATACGCAGTATTTT.

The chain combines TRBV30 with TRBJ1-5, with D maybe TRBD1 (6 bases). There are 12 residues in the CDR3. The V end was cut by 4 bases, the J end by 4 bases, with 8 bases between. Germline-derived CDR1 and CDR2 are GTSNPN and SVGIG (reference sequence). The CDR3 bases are TGTGCCTGGAACACAGGGAATCAGCCCCAGCATTTT. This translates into CAWNTGNQPQHF.

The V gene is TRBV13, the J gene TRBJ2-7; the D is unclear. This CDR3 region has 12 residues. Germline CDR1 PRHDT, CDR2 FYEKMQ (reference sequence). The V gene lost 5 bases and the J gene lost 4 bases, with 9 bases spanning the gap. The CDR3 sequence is CASSLRTYEQYF. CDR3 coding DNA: TGTGCCAGCAGCCTACGGACGTACGAGCAGTACTTC.

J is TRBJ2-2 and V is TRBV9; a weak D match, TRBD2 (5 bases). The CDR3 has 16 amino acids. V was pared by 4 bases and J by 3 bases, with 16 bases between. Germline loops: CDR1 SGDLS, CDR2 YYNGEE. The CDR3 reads CASSPQPGEHTGELFF. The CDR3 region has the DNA TGTGCCAGCAGCCCCCAACCCGGGGAACACACCGGGGAGCTGTTTTTT.

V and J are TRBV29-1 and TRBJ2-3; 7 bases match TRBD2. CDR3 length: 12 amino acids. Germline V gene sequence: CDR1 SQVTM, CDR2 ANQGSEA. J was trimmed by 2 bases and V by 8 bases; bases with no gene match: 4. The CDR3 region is CSSGTTTDTQYF. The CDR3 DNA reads TGCAGCTCCGGGACTACCACAGATACGCAGTATTTT.

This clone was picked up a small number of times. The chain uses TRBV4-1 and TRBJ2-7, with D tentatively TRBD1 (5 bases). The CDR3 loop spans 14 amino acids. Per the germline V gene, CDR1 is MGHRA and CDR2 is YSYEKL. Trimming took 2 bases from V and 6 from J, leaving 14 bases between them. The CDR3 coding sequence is TGCGCCAGCAGCCAACAGGGCGGATATACCGAGCAGTACTTC. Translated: CASSQQGGYTEQYF.

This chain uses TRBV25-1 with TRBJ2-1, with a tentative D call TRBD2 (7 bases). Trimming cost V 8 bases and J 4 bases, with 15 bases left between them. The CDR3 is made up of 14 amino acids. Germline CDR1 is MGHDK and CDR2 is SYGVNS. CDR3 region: CASGRGALYNEQFF. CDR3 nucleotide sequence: TGTGCCAGCGGGAGGGGGGCCCTGTACAATGAGCAGTTCTTC. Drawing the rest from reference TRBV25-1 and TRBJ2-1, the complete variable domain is EADIYQTPRYLVIGTGKKITLECSQTMGHDKMYWYQQDPGMELHLIHYSYGVNSTEKGDLSSESTVSRIRTEHFPLTLESARPSHTSQYLCASGRGALYNEQFFGPGTRLTVL.

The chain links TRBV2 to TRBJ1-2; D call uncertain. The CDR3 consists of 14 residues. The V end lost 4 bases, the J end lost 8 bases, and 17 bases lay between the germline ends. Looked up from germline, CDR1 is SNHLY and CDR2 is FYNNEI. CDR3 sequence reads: CASSVLRGIDGYTF. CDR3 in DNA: TGTGCCAGCAGTGTATTACGAGGTATTGACGGCTACACCTTC.

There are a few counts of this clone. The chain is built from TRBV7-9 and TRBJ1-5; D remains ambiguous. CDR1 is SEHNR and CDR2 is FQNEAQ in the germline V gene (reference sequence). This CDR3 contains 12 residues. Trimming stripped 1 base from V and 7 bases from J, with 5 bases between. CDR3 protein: CASSLDGQPQHF. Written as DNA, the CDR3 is TGTGCCAGCAGCTTAGACGGGCAGCCCCAGCATTTT.

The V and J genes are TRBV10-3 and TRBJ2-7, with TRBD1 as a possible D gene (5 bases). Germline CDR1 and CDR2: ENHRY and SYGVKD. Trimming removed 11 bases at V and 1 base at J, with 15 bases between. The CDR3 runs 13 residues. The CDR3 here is CAVQGLGSYEQYF. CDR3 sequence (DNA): TGTGCCGTCCAGGGTTTGGGGTCCTACGAGCAGTACTTC.

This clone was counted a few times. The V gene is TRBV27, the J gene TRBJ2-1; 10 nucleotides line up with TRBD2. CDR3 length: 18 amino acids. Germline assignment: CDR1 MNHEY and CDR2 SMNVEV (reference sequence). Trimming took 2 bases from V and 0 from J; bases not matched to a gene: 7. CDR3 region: CASSLGLAARSSYNEQFF. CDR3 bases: TGTGCCAGCAGTTTAGGACTAGCGGCCAGAAGCTCCTACAATGAGCAGTTCTTC.

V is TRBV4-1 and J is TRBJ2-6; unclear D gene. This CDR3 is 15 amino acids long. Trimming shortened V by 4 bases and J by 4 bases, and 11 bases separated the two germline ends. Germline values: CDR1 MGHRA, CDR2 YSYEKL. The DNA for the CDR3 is TGCGCCAGCAGCCCACCGGAGAGGGGGGCCAACGTCCTGACTTTC. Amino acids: CASSPPERGANVLTF.

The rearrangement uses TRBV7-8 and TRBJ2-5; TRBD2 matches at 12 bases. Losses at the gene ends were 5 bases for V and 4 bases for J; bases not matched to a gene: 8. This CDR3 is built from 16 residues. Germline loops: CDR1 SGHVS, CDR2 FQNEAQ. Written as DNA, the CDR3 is TGTGCCAGCAGCCCCCTAGCGGGAGGGCCGCGAGAGACCCAGTACTTC. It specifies CASSPLAGGPRETQYF.

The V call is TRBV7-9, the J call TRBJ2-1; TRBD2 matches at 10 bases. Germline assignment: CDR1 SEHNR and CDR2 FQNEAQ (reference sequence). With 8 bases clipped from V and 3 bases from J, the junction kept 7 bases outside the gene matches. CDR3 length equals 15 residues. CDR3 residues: CASWGSGRSYNEQFF. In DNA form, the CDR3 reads TGTGCCAGCTGGGGTAGCGGGAGGAGCTACAATGAGCAGTTCTTC.

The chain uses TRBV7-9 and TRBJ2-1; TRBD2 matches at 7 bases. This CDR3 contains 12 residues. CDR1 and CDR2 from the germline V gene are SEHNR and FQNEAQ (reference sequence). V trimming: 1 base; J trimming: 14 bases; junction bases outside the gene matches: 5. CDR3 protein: CASSLVAGPEFF. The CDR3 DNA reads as TGTGCCAGCAGCTTAGTAGCGGGCCCGGAGTTCTTC.

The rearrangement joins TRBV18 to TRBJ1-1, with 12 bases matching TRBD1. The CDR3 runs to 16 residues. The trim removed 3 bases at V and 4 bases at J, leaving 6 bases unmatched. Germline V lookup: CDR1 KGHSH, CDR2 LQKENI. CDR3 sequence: CASSPSGTGGFTEAFF. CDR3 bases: TGTGCCAGCTCACCTAGTGGGACAGGGGGCTTCACTGAAGCTTTCTTT.

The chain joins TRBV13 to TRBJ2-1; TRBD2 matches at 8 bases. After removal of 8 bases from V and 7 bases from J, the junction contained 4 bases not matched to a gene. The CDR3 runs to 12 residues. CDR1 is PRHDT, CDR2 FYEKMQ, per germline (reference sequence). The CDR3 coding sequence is TGTGCCAGCGGAAGCGGGAGTAATGAGCAGTTCTTC. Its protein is CASGSGSNEQFF.

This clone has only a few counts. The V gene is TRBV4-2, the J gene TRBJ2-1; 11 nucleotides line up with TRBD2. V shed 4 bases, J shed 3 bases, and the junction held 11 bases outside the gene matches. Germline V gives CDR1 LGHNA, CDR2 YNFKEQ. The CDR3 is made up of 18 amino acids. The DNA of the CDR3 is TGTGCCAGCAGCCGCACCTTTAAAACTAGCGGGGGCTACAATGAGCAGTTCTTC. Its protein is CASSRTFKTSGGYNEQFF.